These 25 T cell receptor beta chains were all obtained from the same sample, sequenced in a study of T-cell memory formation after mild COVID-19 (dated by TCRdb to the early 2020s). The library was produced with 5' RACE. The instrument given in TCRdb is Illumina NovaSeq 6000. In TCRdb, the public reads were trimmed at Q25 with fastp and aligned with MiXCR, with productive beta chains retained. One record per CDR3 amino acid sequence lists the most common genes and DNA. The table for this sample lists under 550,000 distinct CDR3 sequences; 15% to 20% of them were counted only once. The ten largest account for 20% to 25% of the sample. Material for sequencing was PBMCs or a T cell subset sorted from them (not recorded which). The receptors derive from a young man who had mild COVID-19 (a few samples of this study predate the infection). The sample titles of this study are shuffled in the database, so cell type and time point are left out; the donor was told from shared clones.

The table lists this clonotype with a few counts. The gene calls are TRBV5-1 and TRBJ1-1; a possible D gene is TRBD1 (5 bases). Trimming took off 0 bases at V and 1 base at J, with 10 bases between the two ends. Per the germline V gene, CDR1 is SGHRS and CDR2 is YFSETQ. CDR3 size: 15 residues. The CDR3 region has the DNA TGCGCCAGCAGCTTGGGAGGGGTCCCGAACACTGAAGCTTTCTTT. Protein sequence: CASSLGGVPNTEAFF. The variable domain in full, with the rest retrieved from reference TRBV5-1 and TRBJ1-1, is KAGVTQTPRYLIKTRGQQVTLSCSPISGHRSVSWYQQTPGQGLQFLFEYFSETQRNKGNFPGRFSGRQFSNSRSEMNVSTLELGDSALYLCASSLGGVPNTEAFFGQGTRLTVV.

In its sample, this clonotype was seen many times. This chain links TRBV5-1 with TRBJ2-7, with D perhaps matching TRBD1 or TRBD2 (5 bases each). V lost 0 bases and J 2 bases, leaving 12 bases between the germline ends. Looked up from germline, CDR1 is SGHRS and CDR2 is YFSETQ. This CDR3 comprises 15 residues. The CDR3 sequence is CASSLDGTPTYEQYV. CDR3 in DNA: TGCGCCAGCAGCTTGGACGGGACCCCCACCTACGAGCAGTACGTC.

CDR3 residues: CASSQDGKEAEAFF. Here the CDR3 DNA reads TGCGCCAGCAGCCAAGATGGGAAAGAGGCTGAAGCTTTCTTT. The chain joins TRBV4-3 to TRBJ1-1; D not resolved. The CDR3 has 14 residues. Deletions cut 0 bases from V and 6 bases from J, with 11 bases between. Looked up from germline, CDR1 is LGHNA and CDR2 is YSLEER.

The V call is TRBV12-3 or TRBV12-4, the J call TRBJ2-3, with 10 nucleotides matching TRBD2. Trimming cost V 4 bases and J 0 bases; bases outside gene matches: 16. The CDR3 is 20 amino acids. CDR3 sequence: CASSSRLVPSGGLSTDTQYF. CDR3 sequence (DNA): TGTGCCAGCAGTTCCAGGTTGGTCCCTAGCGGGGGCCTTAGCACAGATACGCAGTATTTT.

J is TRBJ2-5 and V is TRBV4-2; D ambiguous. The germline V gene encodes CDR1 LGHNA and CDR2 YNFKEQ. The CDR3 covers 15 residues. Trimming cost V 0 bases and J 9 bases, with 17 bases left between them. CDR3 protein: CASSQEQAPTSAQYF. The CDR3 DNA sequence: TGTGCCAGCAGCCAAGAGCAAGCGCCCACTTCGGCCCAGTACTTC.

V is TRBV29-1 and J is TRBJ2-5, with D perhaps matching TRBD1 (5 bases). The CDR3 loop spans 12 amino acids. The germline V gene has CDR1 SQVTM and CDR2 ANQGSEA. Trimming pared 8 bases from V and 3 bases from J, leaving 13 bases between. In DNA form, the CDR3 reads TGCAGCACGACAGATGGAGAAGAGACCCAGTACTTC. Protein: CSTTDGEETQYF.

The rearrangement uses TRBV4-3 and TRBJ1-3; D is perhaps TRBD1 (6 bases). The V end was cut by 2 bases, the J end by 4 bases, with 21 bases between. The CDR3 contains 18 residues. The germline gives CDR1 LGHNA, CDR2 YSLEER. The CDR3 bases are TGCGCCAGCAGCCAACTTTATTCGGACAGCGCCAACGGAAACACCATATATTTT. As protein: CASSQLYSDSANGNTIYF.

This clonotype has more than one count but fewer than ten. The chain is built from TRBV14 and TRBJ2-1, with D perhaps matching TRBD2 (6 bases). This CDR3 spans 17 amino acids. CDR1 and CDR2 from the germline V gene are SGHDN and FVKESK. The V end lost 1 base, the J end lost 3 bases, and 16 bases lay between the germline ends. CDR3 sequence (DNA): TGTGCCAGCAGCCAAGGCGGGGAGGACAAAAACTACAATGAGCAGTTCTTC. It encodes CASSQGGEDKNYNEQFF.

The chain combines TRBV29-1 with TRBJ1-1; 8 positions match TRBD1. The CDR3 is 15 residues long. With 1 base clipped from V and 4 bases from J, the junction kept 8 bases outside the gene matches. Germline assignment: CDR1 SQVTM and CDR2 ANQGSEA. Here the CDR3 reads CSVEVGQEWSTEAFF. In nucleotides, the CDR3 is TGCAGCGTTGAAGTGGGACAGGAGTGGAGCACTGAAGCTTTCTTT.

The V gene is TRBV27, the J gene TRBJ2-1; 7 nucleotides line up with TRBD2. CDR1 and CDR2 (germline): MNHEY, SMNVEV (reference sequence). The CDR3 runs 15 residues. The junction had 6 bases not matched to a gene; V was cut back by 5 bases and J by 2 bases. CDR3 nucleotide sequence: TGTGCCAGCAGTCCTAGAGCGGGGACCTACAATGAGCAGTTCTTC. This sequence encodes CASSPRAGTYNEQFF.

This clonotype has just a few counts. The chain couples TRBV20-1 to TRBJ1-1; D unresolved. This CDR3 comprises 14 residues. V lost 4 bases and J lost 0, with 12 bases in between. Germline V gene sequence: CDR1 DFQATT, CDR2 SNEGSKA (reference sequence). The CDR3 DNA is TGCAGTGCTATTAGGGCGGGGATGAACACTGAAGCTTTCTTT. Its translation is CSAIRAGMNTEAFF.

This clonotype has more than one count but fewer than ten. The rearrangement joins TRBV5-1 to TRBJ2-5; 9 bases agree with TRBD1. The CDR3 spans 15 residues. Germline V gene lookup returns CDR1 SGHRS and CDR2 YFSETQ. J was trimmed by 4 bases and V by 0 bases; bases with no gene match: 4. The CDR3 loop is CASSLGDRVGETQYF. The CDR3 coding sequence is TGCGCCAGCAGCTTGGGGGACAGGGTTGGAGAGACCCAGTACTTC.

This clonotype was recorded a few times. CDR3 protein: CASSSISPYYSPLHF. The CDR3 bases are TGTGCCAGCAGCTCTATAAGCCCGTACTATTCACCCCTCCACTTT. The V and J genes are TRBV7-9 and TRBJ1-6; no clear D gene. The CDR3 consists of 15 residues. V was trimmed by 4 bases and J by 8 bases, leaving 15 bases between them. Looked up from germline, CDR1 is SEHNR and CDR2 is FQNEAQ (reference sequence).

This clonotype was counted a single time. The chain is built from TRBV12-3 or TRBV12-4 and TRBJ1-4; D unclear. Trimming pared 6 bases from V and 11 bases from J, leaving 13 bases between. The CDR3 extends over 12 amino acids. In nucleotides, the CDR3 is TGTGCCAGCAGATACCACCAGCTGAAACTGTTTTTT. Its translation is CASRYHQLKLFF.

In this sample, this clonotype turned up a few times. The V gene is TRBV7-6, the J gene TRBJ1-3; a possible D gene is TRBD1 (6 bases). The CDR3 covers 14 residues. Germline loops: CDR1 SGHVS, CDR2 FNYEAQ. The V end was cut by 4 bases, the J end by 4 bases, with 11 bases between. CDR3 region: CASSSYREGNTIYF. For the CDR3, the DNA is TGTGCCAGCAGCTCTTACAGGGAAGGAAACACCATATATTTT.

This clonotype occurred a few times. This chain links TRBV5-1 with TRBJ2-7; D may correspond to TRBD1 or TRBD2 (5 bases each). There are 13 residues in the CDR3. V lost 5 bases and J lost 5, with 14 bases in between. Germline V gives CDR1 SGHRS, CDR2 YFSETQ. The CDR3 loop is CASSRWGTHEQYV. CDR3 nucleotide sequence: TGCGCCAGCAGTCGGTGGGGGACCCACGAGCAGTACGTC.

This rearrangement joins TRBV23-1 to TRBJ1-1; unclear D gene. TRBV23-1 is flagged as an ORF with uncertain function. V was clipped by 10 bases and J by 0 bases, with 12 bases between them. This CDR3 region has 13 residues. CDR3 protein: CATPWTLNTEAFF. For the CDR3, the DNA is TGCGCCACCCCGTGGACCTTGAACACTGAAGCTTTCTTT.

The rearrangement links TRBV4-3 to TRBJ2-5; 7 bases align to TRBD2. With V trimmed by 3 bases and J by 2 bases, 3 bases remained unmatched. Germline values: CDR1 LGHNA, CDR2 YSLEER. The CDR3 runs to 14 residues. The DNA of the CDR3 is TGCGCCAGCAGCCATGTCGGGGGGCAAGAGACCCAGTACTTC. Residues: CASSHVGGQETQYF.

J is TRBJ1-5 and V is TRBV28, with unresolved D. The V gene lost 4 bases and the J gene lost 10 bases, with 14 bases spanning the gap. This CDR3 has 13 amino acids. Germline V gives CDR1 MDHEN, CDR2 SYDVKM. CDR3: CASSSPLSGPQHF. The CDR3, as DNA: TGTGCCAGCAGTTCCCCCCTATCAGGTCCCCAGCATTTT. Using reference TRBV28 and TRBJ1-5 for the parts outside the CDR3, the full variable domain is DVKVTQSSRYLVKRTGEKVFLECVQDMDHENMFWYRQDPGLGLRLIYFSYDVKMKEKGDIPEGYSVSREKKERFSLILESASTNQTSMYLCASSSPLSGPQHFGDGTRLSIL.

The chain couples TRBV5-1 to TRBJ1-2, with a weak D call TRBD1 (6 bases). This CDR3 is 16 amino acids long. Looked up from germline, CDR1 is SGHRS and CDR2 is YFSETQ. V dropped 4 bases and J dropped 1 base, with 17 bases sitting between them. In DNA form, the CDR3 reads TGCGCCAGCAGCCCGGGACACCGGCCGGTTAACTATGGCTACACCTTC. Its translation: CASSPGHRPVNYGYTF.

The V gene is TRBV10-2, the J gene TRBJ1-1; D gene unclear. The CDR3 sequence is 13 residues long. Germline-derived CDR1 and CDR2 are WSHSY and SAAADI. V dropped 4 bases and J dropped 1 base, with 7 bases sitting between them. CDR3: CASSVEENTEAFF. Written as DNA, the CDR3 is TGCGCCAGCAGTGTGGAGGAGAACACTGAAGCTTTCTTT.

The CDR3: CASTPSSYNEQFF. Written as DNA, the CDR3 is TGTGCCAGCACCCCCAGCTCCTACAATGAGCAGTTCTTC. The chain combines TRBV28 with TRBJ2-1, with no clear D. V was clipped by 7 bases and J by 0 bases, with 7 bases between them. CDR1 is MDHEN and CDR2 is SYDVKM in the germline V gene. The CDR3 is 13 amino acids.

This clonotype was seen many times. CDR3 loop: CASSLAGPPETQYF. The CDR3 DNA follows: TGTGCCAGCAGCTTAGCAGGGCCTCCTGAAACGCAGTATTTT. The chain couples TRBV7-6 to TRBJ2-3; D is ambiguous. The CDR3 has 14 amino acids. Germline V gives CDR1 SGHVS, CDR2 FNYEAQ. Trimming took 0 bases from V and 9 from J, leaving 13 bases between them. Full variable domain (rest looked up from reference TRBV7-6 and TRBJ2-3): GAGVSQSPRYKVTKRGQDVALRCDPISGHVSLYWYRQALGQGPEFLTYFNYEAQQDKSGLPNDRFSAERPEGSISTLTIQRTEQRDSAMYRCASSLAGPPETQYFGPGTRLTVL.

This clonotype turned up a few times. The chain uses TRBV20-1 and TRBJ2-2, with 10 nucleotides matching TRBD2. The germline CDR1 and CDR2 sequences are DFQATT and SNEGSKA (reference sequence). V shed 3 bases, J shed 3 bases, and the junction held 7 bases outside the gene matches. The CDR3 spans 16 residues. DNA of the CDR3: TGCAGTGCTAGTCGTGCTAGCGGGGGATACACCGGGGAGCTGTTTTTT. Residues: CSASRASGGYTGELFF.

The rearrangement links TRBV11-2 to TRBJ1-1; D is uncertain. This CDR3 contains 14 residues. The V end was cut by 4 bases, the J end by 2 bases, with 11 bases between. The V gene's germline CDR1 is SGHAT and CDR2 FQNNGV. CDR3 amino acids: CASSYSGPNTEAFF. The CDR3 nucleotides read TGTGCCAGCAGCTACTCCGGACCCAACACTGAAGCTTTCTTT.